Each of the 19 T cell receptor beta chains below was sequenced from the same sample in a study of blood T cell repertoires in COVID-19. Clones were read by immunoSEQ multiplex PCR, and TCRdb kept only the in-frame ones, dropping some. Among 150,000 or so clones, roughly 89% were seen once, and the ten largest hold about 5%. The specimen was peripheral blood. The receptor source for this set is a human donor in a cohort sampled during active COVID-19.

A single count supports this clone. The chain couples TRBV9 to TRBJ1-2, with D perhaps matching TRBD1 (6 bases). CDR3 length: 14 amino acids. V lost 4 bases to trimming and J lost 2 bases, with 12 bases between them. Germline CDR1 is SGDLS and CDR2 is YYNGEE. In DNA form, the CDR3 reads TGTGCCAGCAGCCCTGGACAGTTCAACTATGGCTACACCTTC. This gives the protein CASSPGQFNYGYTF.

CDR3: CAIKPGQNTGELFF. As DNA, the CDR3 is TGTGCCATCAAACCGGGACAGAACACCGGGGAGCTGTTTTTT. V usage is TRBV10-3 and J usage is TRBJ2-2; D is perhaps TRBD1 (6 bases). The CDR3 contains 14 residues. Trimming cost V 7 bases and J 1 base, with 10 bases left between them. CDR1 and CDR2 (germline): ENHRY, SYGVKD.

The chain links TRBV2 to TRBJ2-7; 8 positions agree with TRBD1. Looked up from germline, CDR1 is SNHLY and CDR2 is FYNNEI. V trimming: 8 bases; J trimming: 0 bases; junction bases outside the gene matches: 6. The length of the CDR3 is 14 residues. The DNA for the CDR3 is TGTGCCAGCCTGGGACAGGTCTCCTCCTACGAGCAGTACTTC. It specifies CASLGQVSSYEQYF. The full variable domain, in which reference TRBV2 and TRBJ2-7 provide the parts outside the CDR3, is EPEVTQTPSHQVTQMGQEVILRCVPISNHLYFYWYRQILGQKVEFLVSFYNNEISEKSEIFDDQFSVERPDGSNFTLKIRSTKLEDSAMYFCASLGQVSSYEQYFGPGTRLTVT.

The rearrangement links TRBV11-3 to TRBJ1-2; 7 bases match TRBD1. J lost 0 bases, V lost 4 bases, and 5 bases had no gene match. The CDR3 length is 15 residues. The germline V gene has CDR1 SGHNT and CDR2 YENEEA. CDR3 residues: CASSSWTGSNYGYTF. Here the CDR3 DNA reads TGTGCCAGCAGCTCTTGGACAGGCTCTAACTATGGCTACACCTTC.

J is TRBJ2-5 and V is TRBV19; D is undetermined. CDR1 is LNHDA and CDR2 is SQIVND in the germline V gene (reference sequence). V was cut by 8 bases and J by 5 bases, with 12 bases left in between. The CDR3 runs to 12 residues. The CDR3 sequence: CASGGGSETQYF. The CDR3 bases are TGTGCCAGTGGCGGTGGATCGGAGACCCAGTACTTC.

The V gene is TRBV3-1 (or the pseudogene TRBV3-2), the J gene TRBJ2-1; 7 nucleotides line up with TRBD1. The V segment lost 2 bases and the J segment 2 bases; nucleotides outside the gene matches: 3. CDR3 size: 15 residues. Germline V gene sequence: CDR1 LGHDT, CDR2 YNNKEL (reference sequence). Written as DNA, the CDR3 is TGTGCCAGCAGCCAACTGACAGGGACCTACAATGAGCAGTTCTTC. This gives the protein CASSQLTGTYNEQFF.

This clone appeared a few times. The gene calls are TRBV28 and TRBJ1-2; D is perhaps TRBD1 (5 bases). CDR3 size: 13 residues. Trimming shortened V by 6 bases and J by 3 bases, and 11 bases separated the two germline ends. From germline, CDR1 is MDHEN and CDR2 SYDVKM. CDR3 protein: CASSQGTDYGYTF. For the CDR3, the DNA is TGTGCCAGCAGCCAGGGCACGGACTATGGCTACACCTTC.

The rearrangement uses TRBV11-3 and TRBJ2-1; 7 bases agree with TRBD2. The CDR3 sequence is 15 residues long. Germline trimming cut 1 base from V and 0 bases from J; bases unmatched to any gene: 0. Germline V gene sequence: CDR1 SGHNT, CDR2 YENEEA. The CDR3 bases are TGTGCCAGCAGCTTAGGCGGGAGCTCCTACAATGAGCAGTTCTTC. Translating it yields CASSLGGSSYNEQFF.

The genes are TRBV6-6 and TRBJ2-3; 8 nucleotides match TRBD2. The CDR3 extends over 11 amino acids. Per germline, CDR1 MNHNY and CDR2 SVGAGI (reference sequence). Trimming took 11 bases from V and 6 from J; bases not matched to a gene: 4. CDR3 in DNA: TGTGCCGCCAGCGGGGGTGATACGCAGTATTTT. It is translated as CAASGGDTQYF.

J is TRBJ1-1 and V is TRBV30; no reliable D call. Germline assignment: CDR1 GTSNPN and CDR2 SVGIG (reference sequence). The CDR3 extends over 12 amino acids. Trimming shortened V by 2 bases and J by 2 bases, and 6 bases separated the two germline ends. CDR3 sequence: CAWSPLNTEAFF. The CDR3 nucleotides read TGTGCCTGGAGTCCACTAAACACTGAAGCTTTCTTT.

The sample holds a few counts of this clone. The chain uses TRBV24-1 and TRBJ1-1; D is unresolved. Germline V CDR1 and CDR2: KGHDR, SFDVKD. Trimming cost V 5 bases and J 0 bases, with 6 bases left between them. The CDR3 is 13 amino acids. The CDR3 region is CATSATVNTEAFF. DNA for the CDR3: TGTGCCACCAGTGCTACAGTGAACACTGAAGCTTTCTTT.

The V gene is TRBV3-1 (or the pseudogene TRBV3-2), the J gene TRBJ1-2, with D unresolved. Trimming took 0 bases from V and 4 from J, leaving 6 bases between them. Germline V CDR1 and CDR2: LGHDT, YNNKEL (reference sequence). The CDR3 runs 13 residues. In DNA, the CDR3 is TGTGCCAGCAGCCAAGACGTCGTCTATGGCTACACCTTC. This codes for CASSQDVVYGYTF.

This clone was observed a handful of times. The V call is TRBV3-1 (or the pseudogene TRBV3-2), the J call TRBJ2-5; 9 bases are a match to TRBD1. V lost 3 bases, J lost 3 bases, and 8 bases stayed unmatched. The CDR3 consists of 16 residues. Germline CDR1 is LGHDT and CDR2 is YNNKEL (reference sequence). In nucleotides, the CDR3 is TGTGCCAGCAGCCACTACCGGACAGGGGTGGAAGAGACCCAGTACTTC. It encodes CASSHYRTGVEETQYF.

The chain carries TRBV11-3 and TRBJ2-7; TRBD2 aligns across 12 bases. CDR3 length: 18 amino acids. Looked up from germline, CDR1 is SGHNT and CDR2 is YENEEA. Trimming at V came to 5 bases and at J to 3 bases, leaving 14 bases not matched to a gene. The CDR3 nucleotides are TGTGCCAGCAGCCCTAGGGGGCCTAGCGGGAGGGCCCACTACGAGCAGTACTTC. Its translation: CASSPRGPSGRAHYEQYF.

The chain has TRBV10-3 and TRBJ1-2; no reliable D call. CDR3 length: 12 amino acids. Germline V gene data show CDR1 as ENHRY and CDR2 as SYGVKD. V was pared by 3 bases and J by 2 bases, with 4 bases between. The chain's CDR3 is CAISDQNYGYTF. CDR3 in DNA: TGTGCCATCAGTGACCAGAACTATGGCTACACCTTC.

The chain uses TRBV19 and TRBJ1-6; 11 bases are shared with TRBD1. From germline, CDR1 is LNHDA and CDR2 SQIVND (reference sequence). The CDR3 length is 16 residues. The junction had 10 bases not matched to a gene; V was cut back by 7 bases and J by 8 bases. The CDR3 here is CASTSLGQGADSPLHF. CDR3 coding DNA: TGTGCCAGTACGTCCCTCGGACAGGGGGCAGATTCACCCCTCCACTTT.

This clone was seen a handful of times. CDR3 sequence reads: CASSRGNEQFF. The CDR3 DNA reads as TGCGCCAGCTCACGGGGCAATGAGCAGTTCTTC. The chain is built from TRBV10-1 and TRBJ2-1; tentative D call: TRBD2 (5 bases). CDR3 length equals 11 residues. From germline, CDR1 is WNHNN and CDR2 SYGVQD (reference sequence). V was cut by 8 bases and J by 6 bases, with 8 bases left in between.

The V and J genes are TRBV28 and TRBJ2-1; 8 bases fit TRBD1. This CDR3 spans 13 amino acids. The V segment lost 7 bases and the J segment 9 bases; nucleotides outside the gene matches: 8. Germline loops: CDR1 MDHEN, CDR2 SYDVKM. CDR3 residues: CASITDRETEQFF. CDR3 bases: TGTGCCAGCATCACGGACAGGGAGACTGAGCAGTTCTTC.

The J gene is TRBJ2-7, the V gene TRBV6-5; unclear D gene. V lost 5 bases and J 3 bases, leaving 5 bases between the germline ends. The germline V gene encodes CDR1 MNHEY and CDR2 SVGAGI. This CDR3 is 11 amino acids long. The CDR3 DNA reads TGTGCCAGCAGTACATACTACGAGCAGTACTTC. This sequence encodes CASSTYYEQYF.